This is a list of T cell receptor beta chains from one sample in a study of blood T cell repertoires in COVID-19. Profiling relied on immunoSEQ multiplex PCR, and the TCRdb table lists in-frame clones only, not all of them. Of 490,000 or so clones listed, around nine tenths are singletons. The sample taken for sequencing was PBMCs or T cells enriched from blood (not recorded which). These receptors originate from a woman aged 55-75 years who had recovered from COVID-19. Each CDR3 is given with its conserved first and last residue. The D gene is left open where the match is weak. Clone size is stated in some rows and not others, as once, few, many or a class when expanded.

j_call v_call d_call clone_size cdr3_aa cdr3_nt
TRBJ2-4 TRBV6-5 TRBD1 . CASSHTRDRNIQYF TGTGCCAGCAGCCATACCCGGGACAGAAACATTCAGTACTTC
TRBJ2-1 TRBV30 . once CAWSPGATYNEQFF TGTGCCTGGAGCCCAGGGGCGACCTACAATGAGCAGTTCTTC
TRBJ1-1 TRBV29-1 TRBD1 . CSVLKTTGVTEAFF TGCAGCGTTCTCAAGACGACAGGGGTCACTGAAGCTTTCTTT
TRBJ2-5 TRBV10-3 TRBD2 . CAISDRLAGDQETQYF TGTGCCATCAGTGACAGACTAGCGGGGGATCAAGAGACCCAGTACTTC
TRBJ1-6 TRBV30 TRBD1 few CAWSLEGTGTSPLHF TGTGCCTGGAGTTTGGAGGGGACAGGGACTTCACCCCTCCACTTT
TRBJ2-2 TRBV7-2 TRBD1 . CASSSRPQGANTGELFF TGTGCCAGCAGCTCCAGGCCACAGGGGGCGAACACCGGGGAGCTGTTTTTT
TRBJ2-7 TRBV10-2 TRBD2 few CASSNLAGGKSEQYF TGCGCCAGCAGTAACCTAGCGGGGGGGAAAAGCGAGCAGTACTTC
TRBJ2-5 TRBV29-1 . once CSGGDRTRETQYF TGCAGCGGGGGAGACAGGACTAGAGAGACCCAGTACTTC
TRBJ2-5 TRBV18 TRBD2 many CASSPGLVSETQYF TGTGCCAGCTCACCTGGACTAGTTTCAGAGACCCAGTACTTC
TRBJ1-2 TRBV9 . once CASSVASYGYTF TGTGCCAGCAGCGTAGCCAGCTATGGCTACACCTTC
TRBJ1-1 TRBV7-9 . . CASSRATQGAEAFF TGTGCCAGCAGCCGTGCGACACAGGGAGCCGAAGCTTTCTTT
TRBJ1-4 TRBV11-3 . once CASSSQTTNEKLFF TGTGCCAGCAGCTCACAGACAACTAATGAAAAACTGTTTTTT
TRBJ1-1 TRBV30 . . CAWSVSSGYLARNTEAFF TGTGCCTGGAGTGTATCCTCAGGGTACCTCGCCCGAAACACTGAAGCTTTCTTT
TRBJ1-1 TRBV15 TRBD1 . CATSRGGQVNTEAFF TGTGCCACCAGCAGGGGGGGACAGGTGAACACTGAAGCTTTCTTT
TRBJ1-5 TRBV19 . . CASRGRDQPQHF TGTGCCAGTAGAGGGAGGGATCAGCCCCAGCATTTT
TRBJ2-4 TRBV19 . . CASSGRGSKNIQYF TGTGCCAGTAGTGGACGGGGGTCCAAAAACATTCAGTACTTC
TRBJ2-3 TRBV29-1 . . CSVEGGLVPHDTQYF TGCAGCGTTGAAGGGGGCCTCGTCCCACACGATACGCAGTATTTT
TRBJ1-1 TRBV29-1 TRBD1 . CSVWAPQQGDEAFF TGCAGCGTTTGGGCCCCGCAACAGGGGGATGAAGCTTTCTTT
TRBJ2-3 TRBV24-1 . . CATSDPRRGSTTDTQYF TGTGCCACCAGTGACCCCCGGCGCGGGTCGACCACAGATACGCAGTATTTT
TRBJ1-1 TRBV2 . . CASSGGVVDTEAFF TGTGCCAGCAGTGGAGGTGTCGTGGACACTGAAGCTTTCTTT
TRBJ1-1 TRBV24-1 TRBD1 . CATSDGTGDSRTEAFF TGTGCCACCAGTGATGGGACAGGGGACAGTAGGACTGAAGCTTTCTTT
TRBJ1-2 TRBV25-1 . . CASSENFQDGYTF TGTGCCAGCAGTGAAAATTTCCAGGATGGCTACACCTTC
TRBJ2-1 TRBV30 TRBD2 . CAWGGPGLADNEQFF TGTGCCTGGGGGGGACCGGGACTAGCTGACAATGAGCAGTTCTTC
TRBJ1-1 TRBV5-1 TRBD1 . CASSSGTGGKNTEAFF TGCGCCAGCAGCTCTGGGACAGGGGGTAAGAACACTGAAGCTTTCTTT
TRBJ1-4 TRBV24-1 TRBD1 . CATSDSWTGAMFF TGTGCCACCAGTGATTCCTGGACAGGGGCCATGTTTTTT
TRBJ2-3 TRBV24-1 . few CATSDPLDPTGTDTQYF TGTGCCACCAGTGATCCGCTGGACCCGACAGGAACGGATACGCAGTATTTT
TRBJ2-1 TRBV12-3/TRBV12-4 TRBD1 once CASSFGTASSFF TGTGCCAGCAGTTTCGGGACAGCGAGTTCGTTCTTC
TRBJ2-3 TRBV27 . . CASSPPAFSTQYF TGTGCCAGCAGCCCGCCAGCGTTTAGTACGCAGTATTTT
TRBJ2-7 TRBV5-1 TRBD2 . CASSPRTSEDYEQYF TGCGCCAGCAGCCCTCGGACTAGCGAGGACTACGAGCAGTACTTC
TRBJ2-3 TRBV2 . . CASRDRYTQYF TGTGCCAGCAGGGACAGATATACGCAGTATTTT
TRBJ1-4 TRBV3-1/TRBV3-2 . . CASSLRGANEKLFF TGTGCCAGCAGCCTACGGGGGGCTAATGAAAAACTGTTTTTT
TRBJ2-3 TRBV20-1 TRBD2 . CSASGSGGRLGGQYF TGCAGTGCTAGTGGCAGCGGGGGCCGTCTAGGGGGGCAGTATTTT
TRBJ1-1 TRBV5-8 TRBD1 . CASSLAGGKTEAFF TGTGCCAGCAGCTTGGCAGGGGGGAAAACTGAAGCTTTCTTT
TRBJ1-5 TRBV6-5 TRBD1 . CASSSRGTANQPQHF TGTGCCAGCAGTTCCCGAGGGACAGCCAATCAGCCCCAGCATTTT
TRBJ2-1 TRBV27 . . CASSFLLDTSSYNEQFF TGTGCCAGCAGTTTCCTATTGGACACGAGCTCCTACAATGAGCAGTTCTTC
TRBJ1-1 TRBV5-4 . . CASSLANTEAFF TGTGCCAGCAGCTTGGCTAACACTGAAGCTTTCTTT
TRBJ1-5 TRBV21-1 . . CASSKVVNDADSNQPQHF TGTGCCAGCAGCAAAGTCGTTAACGATGCAGACAGTAATCAGCCCCAGCATTTT
TRBJ1-6 TRBV24-1 . few CATSGGDRSPLHF TGTGCCACCAGTGGGGGGGATAGGTCACCCCTCCACTTT
TRBJ1-4 TRBV28 . . CASRTYIANEKLFF TGTGCCAGCAGGACTTATATAGCTAATGAAAAACTGTTTTTT
TRBJ1-1 TRBV5-1 TRBD1 . CASSHGQGTTEAFF TGCGCCAGCAGCCATGGACAGGGGACCACTGAAGCTTTCTTT